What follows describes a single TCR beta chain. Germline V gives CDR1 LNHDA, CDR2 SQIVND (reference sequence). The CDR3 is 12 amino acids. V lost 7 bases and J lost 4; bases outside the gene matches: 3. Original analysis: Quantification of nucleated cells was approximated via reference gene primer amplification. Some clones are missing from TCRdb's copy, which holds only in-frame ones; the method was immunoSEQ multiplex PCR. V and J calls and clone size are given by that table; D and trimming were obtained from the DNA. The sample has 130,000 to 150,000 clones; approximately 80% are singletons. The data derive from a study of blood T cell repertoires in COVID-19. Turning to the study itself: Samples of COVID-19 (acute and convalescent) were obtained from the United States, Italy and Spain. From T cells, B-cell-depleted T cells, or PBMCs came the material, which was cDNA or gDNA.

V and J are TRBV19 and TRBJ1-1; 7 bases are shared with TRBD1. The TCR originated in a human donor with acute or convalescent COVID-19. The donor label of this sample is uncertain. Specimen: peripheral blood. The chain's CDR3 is CASTDRVTEAFF. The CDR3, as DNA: TGTGCCAGTACCGACAGGGTCACTGAAGCTTTCTTT. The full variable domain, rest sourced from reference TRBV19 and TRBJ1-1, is DGGITQSPKYLFRKEGQNVTLSCEQNLNHDAMYWYRQDPGQGLRLIYYSQIVNDFQKGDIAEGYSVSREKKESFPLTVTSAQKNPTAFYLCASTDRVTEAFFGQGTRLTVV.